This TCR beta chain was recovered during a study of regulatory T cells in long-lasting Graves disease. Turning to the study itself: Positivity for TSH receptor antibodies plus over 5 years of antithyroid drugs meant persistent Graves' disease.

As for time point: persistent/refractory GD, antithyroid drugs over 5 years with positive TRAb. The TCR library was made from RNA that had been extracted from PBMCs in TRIzol. Criteria from the American Thyroid Association guidelines were applied to diagnose Graves' disease. All patients originated from an endocrinology department located in Xi'an, China. CDR1 is SGHNT, CDR2 YYREEE, per germline (reference sequence). V shed 1 base, J shed 7 bases, and the junction held 1 base outside the gene matches. The CDR3 sequence is 13 residues long. Assembly of TCR beta libraries relied on iRepertoire HTBI primers together with Arm-PCR of CDR3 regions. In the original processing: Across samples, 62 TRBV and some 15 TRBJ segments were found. TCRdb recomputed calls from the multiplex PCR reads with MiXCR, one row per CDR3 protein. These V and J calls derive from TCRdb rather than the authors' analysis. The sample has 350,000 to 450,000 distinct CDR3 sequences, about 23% seen once.

Here the sequenced sample was peripheral blood mononuclear cells (PBMCs), taken when the disease was refractory, from a patient treated with antithyroid drugs. This receptor was taken from a woman in her 40s with Graves disease. V and J are TRBV5-4 and TRBJ2-7; 11 positions match TRBD2. The chain's CDR3 is CASSLTSGSEQYF. The CDR3 DNA reads as TGTGCCAGCAGCTTGACTAGCGGGAGTGAGCAGTACTTC.